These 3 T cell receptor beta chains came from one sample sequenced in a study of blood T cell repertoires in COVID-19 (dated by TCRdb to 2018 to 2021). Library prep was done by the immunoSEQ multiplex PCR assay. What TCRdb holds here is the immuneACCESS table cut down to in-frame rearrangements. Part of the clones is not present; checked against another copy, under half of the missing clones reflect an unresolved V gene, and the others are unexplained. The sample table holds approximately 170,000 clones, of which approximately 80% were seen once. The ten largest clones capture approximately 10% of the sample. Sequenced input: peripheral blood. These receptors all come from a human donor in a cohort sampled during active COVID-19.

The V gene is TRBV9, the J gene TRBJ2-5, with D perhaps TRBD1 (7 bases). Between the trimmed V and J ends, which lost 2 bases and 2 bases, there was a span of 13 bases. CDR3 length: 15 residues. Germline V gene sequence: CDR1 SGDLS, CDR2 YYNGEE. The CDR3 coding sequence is TGTGCCAGCAGCGTTTTGGCAGGGGGGCAAGAGACCCAGTACTTC. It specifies CASSVLAGGQETQYF.

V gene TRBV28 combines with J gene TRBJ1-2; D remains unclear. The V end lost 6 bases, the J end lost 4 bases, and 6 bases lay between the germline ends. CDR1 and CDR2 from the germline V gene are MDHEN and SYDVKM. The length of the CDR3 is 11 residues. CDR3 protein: CASSDTYGYTF. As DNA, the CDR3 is TGTGCCAGCAGCGACACCTATGGCTACACCTTC.

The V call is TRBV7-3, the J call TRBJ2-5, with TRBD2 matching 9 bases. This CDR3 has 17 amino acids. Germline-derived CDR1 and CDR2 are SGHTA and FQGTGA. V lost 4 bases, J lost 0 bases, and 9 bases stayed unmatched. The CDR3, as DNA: TGTGCCAGCAGCTCCCGACTAGCGGAGAGGTACCAAGAGACCCAGTACTTC. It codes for CASSSRLAERYQETQYF.